Only a few counts were recorded for the clone carrying this T cell receptor beta chain. The antigen is unknown. Using a J-beta primer mix together with a sample-barcoded 5' primer, a second PCR was run for roughly 6 to 11 cycles. TCRdb analysed the 5' RACE reads with MiXCR anew, one entry per CDR3 protein. The sample includes over 1.5 million distinct CDR3 sequences, 49% seen only once; the top ten take 2% to 2.5%. This sample was taken from a study of blood T cells in healthy people across ages. Study-level points and caveats: Unsorted PBMCs ruled out conclusive naive versus antigen-experienced comparison. Whereas aged donors had fewer naive CD4+ cells, long-lived donors had more of them and higher diversity.

Trimming stripped 0 bases from V and 7 bases from J, with 10 bases between. The germline gives CDR1 LNHNV, CDR2 YYDKDF (reference sequence). The CDR3 is 13 amino acids. The sequenced sample consisted of blood. The TCR originated in a woman in her thirties or forties in good health. The V gene is TRBV15, the J gene TRBJ2-7, with unresolved D. CDR3 loop: CATSRDKWREQYF. CDR3 sequence (DNA): TGTGCCACCAGCAGAGATAAATGGCGGGAGCAGTACTTC.